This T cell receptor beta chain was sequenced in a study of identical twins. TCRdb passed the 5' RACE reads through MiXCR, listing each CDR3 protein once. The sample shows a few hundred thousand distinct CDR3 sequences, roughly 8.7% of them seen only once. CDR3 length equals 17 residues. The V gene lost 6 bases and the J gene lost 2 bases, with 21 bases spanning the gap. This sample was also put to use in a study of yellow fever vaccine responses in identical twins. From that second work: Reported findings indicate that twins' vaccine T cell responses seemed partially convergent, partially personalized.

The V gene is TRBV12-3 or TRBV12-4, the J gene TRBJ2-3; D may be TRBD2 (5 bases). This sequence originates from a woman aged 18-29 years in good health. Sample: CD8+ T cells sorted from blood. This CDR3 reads CASRPIWEPSPTDTQYF. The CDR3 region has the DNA TGTGCCAGCAGGCCAATATGGGAGCCCTCCCCCACAGATACGCAGTATTTT.